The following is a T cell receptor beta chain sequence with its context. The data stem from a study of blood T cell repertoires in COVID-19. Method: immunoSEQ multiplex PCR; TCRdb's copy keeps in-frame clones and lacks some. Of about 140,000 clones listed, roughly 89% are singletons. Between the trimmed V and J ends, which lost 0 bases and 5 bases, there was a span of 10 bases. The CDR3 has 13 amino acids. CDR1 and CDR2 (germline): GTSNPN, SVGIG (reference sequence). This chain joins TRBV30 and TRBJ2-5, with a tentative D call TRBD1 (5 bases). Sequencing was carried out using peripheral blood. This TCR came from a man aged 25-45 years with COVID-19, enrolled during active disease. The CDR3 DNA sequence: TGTGCCTGGAGTGTAGCAGGGATGGAGACCCAGTACTTC. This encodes CAWSVAGMETQYF.